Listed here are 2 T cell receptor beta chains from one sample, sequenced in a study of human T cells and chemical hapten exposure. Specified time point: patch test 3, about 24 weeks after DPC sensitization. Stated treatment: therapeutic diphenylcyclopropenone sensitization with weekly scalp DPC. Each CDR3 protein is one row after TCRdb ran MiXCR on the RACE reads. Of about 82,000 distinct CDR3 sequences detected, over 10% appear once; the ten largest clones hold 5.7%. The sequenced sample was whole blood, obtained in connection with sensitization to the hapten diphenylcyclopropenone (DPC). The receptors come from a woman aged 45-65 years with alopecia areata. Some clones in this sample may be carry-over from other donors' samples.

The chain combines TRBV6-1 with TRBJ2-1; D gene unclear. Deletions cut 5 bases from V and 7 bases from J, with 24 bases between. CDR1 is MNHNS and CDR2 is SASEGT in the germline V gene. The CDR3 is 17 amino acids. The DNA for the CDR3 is TGTGCCAGCAGTTCCCTGTCCGGATTCGGTCCTCGAAATGAGCAGTTCTTC. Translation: CASSSLSGFGPRNEQFF.

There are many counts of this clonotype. The CDR3 region has the DNA TGTGCCAGCAGTTTATGGCTAGCCACGTCCTACGAGCAGTACTTC. Translating gives CASSLWLATSYEQYF. The V call is TRBV12-3 or TRBV12-4, the J call TRBJ2-7, with D possibly matching TRBD2 (5 bases). CDR3 length: 15 residues. With 2 bases removed from V and 1 base from J, the gap between germline ends came to 12 bases.